The present TCR beta chain was sequenced within a study of cytomegalovirus exposure and HLA in healthy donors (TCRdb year 2017). Context from the whole study: An earlier analysis of some 620 of the donors reported about 280 Gb of sequence data and 90 million to 120 million unique TCR beta sequences obtained from around 170 million T cells. Approximately 310 gigabases of sequencing data and around 80 million unique TCR sequences made up an early release that covered nearly 650 HLA-typed donors. The genetic ancestry cluster associated with self-reported Caucasian donors included roughly 84% of the 300 to 450 genotyped donors. The study aimed to test whether signatures of past pathogen exposure could be identified by cataloging public T cell receptors. The study used immunosequencing to profile the T cell repertoires of hundreds of subjects and linked those repertoires to cytomegalovirus serostatus. Along with the approximately 700-subject first cohort, a separate validation cohort of over a hundred different subjects was used. High-throughput TCR immunosequencing, statistical association of individual TCRs with disease status, and machine learning were combined to predict cytomegalovirus infection status. A later analysis re-analyzed previously published TCR beta repertoires from 550 to 700 donors and added high-resolution HLA genotyping to study TCR occurrence patterns. Rather than drawing on any new phenotypic data, the later analysis identified candidate immune exposures from TCR beta sequences and the way those sequences occurred across donors. An earlier analysis of more than 450 of the donors used high-throughput TCR beta sequencing to judge whether each TCR beta V gene segment behaved as functional or pseudogenic. Alongside the repertoire data, information on donor age, sex, ethnicity and CMV serostatus was compiled. Genome-wide SNP genotypes for about 65% of the 666 donors were used in a later genetic analysis, which treated that subset as a discovery cohort. All discovery cohort repertoires had been generated on a single sequencing platform. Class I and class II HLA loci were covered by the typing at four-digit resolution. The number of typed donors differed by locus: about 629-630 for A, B, C, DRB1 and DQB1; roughly 510 for DQA1; around 610 for DPA1; and about 470 for DPB1. Roughly five DR-DQ haplotypes were handled as single units for association and clustering, since linkage in the cohort was strong. On average, approximately 250,000 unique TCR beta nucleotide sequences were sequenced per donor among 398 genotyped donors of the cohort, with about 17% of those sequences being non-productive.

The cohort was made up of roughly 670 healthy bone marrow donors. At the time of sampling, every cohort member was nominally healthy, though immune exposures that went unrecorded were likely present. The donor was CMV seronegative and was included in the group of a few hundred seronegative cohort members. Every donor gave a peripheral blood sample, and the peripheral blood mononuclear cells from that sample were used for TCR beta sequencing. The Qiagen DNeasy Blood Extraction Kit was used to extract genomic DNA from the blood cell samples. Library method: the immunoSEQ multiplex PCR assay. For the multiplex PCR, a mixture combining 60 forward primers for TCR Vbeta segments and 13 reverse primers for TCR Jbeta segments was used. A multiplex PCR assay on genomic DNA amplified the CDR3 region of rearranged TCR beta genes. Amplified TCR beta libraries were sequenced as 87-base-pair reads on the Illumina HiSeq System. In the original analysis: A later analysis counted some 80 million unique TCR beta chains across the 550 to 700 repertoires, and 9 million to 14 million of these chains were shared by at least two donors. Raw reads were error-corrected and collapsed into unique sequences by a nearest-neighbor algorithm in which closely related sequences were merged to remove PCR and sequencing errors. Alignment of CDR3 sequences to IMGT reference sequences was used to assign V, D and J gene segments. For a sequence to be retained, a match of at least six nucleotides was required to both a V gene segment and a J gene segment. A rearrangement counted as productive if the CDR3 had no stop codons and remained in frame with V and J, and every other rearrangement counted as non-productive. CDR3 was defined according to IMGT convention as the region running from the second conserved V-encoded cysteine to the conserved J-encoded phenylalanine. The earlier analysis of some 540 of the donors excluded any sequence lacking an unambiguous match to a single V gene segment. An earlier analysis of some 500 of the donors classified V segments as functional when productive rearrangements were above 56.7% and as segregating when the standard deviation between donors was above 5%. A statistical classification framework was built for diagnosing cytomegalovirus status from the catalog of TCR beta chain sequences. In a later analysis, V and J genes were assigned by comparing TCR nucleotide sequences against IMGT/GENE-DB human TR gene sequences. A later analysis assigned CDR3 sequences and most-parsimonious VDJ recombination scenarios with the TCRdist pipeline. In a later analysis, each TCR beta chain was defined by its CDR3 amino acid sequence together with its V-gene family, and reads lacking a unique V-gene family were excluded. In a later analysis, around 600 highly shared, low-generation-probability nucleotide sequences were removed to address suspected cross-contamination and a sequencing artifact. For each public chain, a later analysis derived a clonal expansion index from normalized ranks of inferred template counts within each repertoire. In a later analysis, generation probabilities were computed with a VDJ recombination model fitted to out-of-frame rearrangements, and the resulting probabilities were checked against IGoR. Hypergeometric tests were used in a later analysis to score TCR-TCR, TCR-HLA and TCR-CMV co-occurrence, with a repertoire-size bias correction applied to the TCR pairs. To estimate false discovery rates, a later analysis permuted the HLA or CMV assignments 20 times. In a later analysis, co-occurring TCRs were grouped using DBSCAN, with TCRdist sequence similarity added in when clustering inside HLA-allele-positive subsets. Repertoires with fewer than 30,000 or more than 120,000 public chains were left out of co-occurrence clustering, as were four to six repertoires with anomalous nucleotide sharing. As stored in TCRdb, this immuneACCESS dataset retains in-frame rearrangements with V and J assigned. A fraction of the clones does not appear; measured against another copy, unresolved V genes explain less than half of the discrepancy, and the remainder lacks a known reason. V, J and clone size are taken as reported in that table, and D and trimming were inferred from the DNA itself. The sample includes some 150,000 clones, with about 70% observed a single time. The ten largest make up less than 3% of the sample.

A word on this clone: This receptor's antigen is unknown. No much larger clone is present one base from it, and per-base qualities are unavailable.

Study-wide findings and limitations: Most TCR sequences were observed very rarely across donors, whereas some public TCRs were present in many individuals. According to a later analysis, most CMV-associated TCR beta chains appeared to be HLA-restricted, and the HLA associations seemed to be driven largely by CMV exposure. A later analysis associated some 17,000 TCR beta sequences with specific HLA alleles at a false discovery rate of 0.05. In an earlier analysis of 587 of the donors, most TCR beta V segments appeared in productive rearrangements about 90% or about 30% of the time, broadly matching IMGT annotations. In a later analysis, HLA-associated TCR beta chains showed more clonal expansion and lower generation probabilities than non-associated chains that were equally common. Because some donors lacked HLA typing at each locus, the association tests relied only on the typed subset. In the study, some 180 TCR beta chains were listed as associated with cytomegalovirus. In a later genetic analysis, a missense DCLRE1C variant was associated with V-gene and J-gene trimming of TCR beta chains, and the association was replicated in an independent cohort. Some IMGT-functional V segments, including TRBV6-2 and TRBV6-3, could not be told apart with the 87-base-pair reads, so those segments were excluded. Because counts were too low, some 17 rarely observed V segments, including chromosome 9 orphons, were excluded from the earlier analysis of several hundred of the donors. According to a later genetic analysis, donors in an Asian-associated ancestry cluster had fewer N-insertions in productive TCRs than the roughly 670-donor mean. A later analysis reported that several top co-occurrence clusters appeared linked to parvovirus B19, influenza, CMV and Epstein-Barr virus. Three of the identified cytomegalovirus-associated TCR beta chains were confirmed in vitro to be specific for cytomegalovirus antigens. In a later analysis, the rate of TCR association differed among HLA loci, with DRB1 alleles having the most associated TCRs and HLA-C alleles having the fewest. When HLA alleles, especially DR and DQ, strongly co-occurred, TCR associations were difficult to assign to individual alleles. The authors suggested that the approach could potentially be generalized to other disease states and immunological phenotypes. The cohort was sequenced for TCR beta chains only, and without alpha or paired-chain data the features that could be detected were limited. For the cohort, immune exposure information was limited to CMV serostatus. A further reported finding was that TCR beta sequences accurately predicted the HLA-A and HLA-B alleles for most subjects in the first cohort. Presence/absence analyses assumed roughly uniform sequencing depth across donors, an assumption that may not hold. The classifier was reported to diagnose cytomegalovirus status with high specificity and sensitivity in both the original cohort and the validation cohort. Correlated functional status among segregating V segments might be attributable to linkage disequilibrium, but an unknown experimental factor could not be ruled out. A cluster of highly shared sequence variants was judged likely to be a technical artifact of the sequencing pipeline.

V loses 6 bases at its end and J loses 8 bases; junction bases beyond the gene matches: 12. According to the germline V gene, CDR1 reads MDHEN and CDR2 reads SYDVKM. The CDR3 numbers 14 residues from cysteine through phenylalanine. Just CDR3 DNA is preserved here, 42 bases in frame from base 1. This TCR was sampled from a woman in her 40s in good health and CMV-seronegative. The receptor chain draws on TRBV28 and TRBJ1-2; 7 central bases correspond to TRBD1. The sequenced sample was PBMCs. The DNA reads TGTGCCAGCAGCTCACTGAGAAGGGGGCTCGGCTACACCTTC. Translated, this is CASSSLRRGLGYTF.